The T cell receptor (beta chain) under discussion was sequenced for a study of blood T cells in healthy people across ages. Whole-study results and caveats: Compared with aged donors, long-lived donors showed fewer expanded clones, suggesting selection.

The trim removed 1 base at V and 13 bases at J, leaving 18 bases unmatched. The CDR3 is 16 amino acids. Looked up from germline, CDR1 is MGHRA and CDR2 is YSYEKL. Ranging in age from about 6 to 90, the donors were healthy Caucasian individuals from Russia. Every donor gave 9.5 to 10 milliliters of peripheral blood. Sample-barcoded 5' priming and a J-beta primer mix drove a second PCR of roughly 6 to 12 cycles. The template-switch adaptor was a 5' adaptor with 12 random nucleotides. It tagged each cDNA molecule. TCRdb reanalysed the 5' RACE reads using MiXCR and keeps one entry per CDR3 protein. In the table there are 1.5 million to 1.9 million distinct CDR3 sequences, 35% to 45% of which are singletons. This clonotype has more than one count but fewer than ten. As yet, its antigen is unknown.

The V gene is TRBV4-1, the J gene TRBJ2-5, with 7 bases that match TRBD1. The source is a woman aged 18-29 years in good health. The sequenced sample was blood. In nucleotides, the CDR3 is TGCGCCAGCAGCCAAGTCTCAGCCACTCCCCGGGACAGATTGTACTTC. As protein: CASSQVSATPRDRLYF.